This entry is about one T cell receptor (beta chain). Together with a sample-barcoded 5' primer, a J-beta primer mix was included in a second PCR lasting roughly 6 to 12 cycles. Using its own MiXCR run on the 5' RACE reads, TCRdb lists one record per CDR3 protein. This sample carries hundreds of thousands of distinct CDR3 sequences, 45% to 55% of them seen once, and the ten largest clones take 20% to 25%. This record belongs to a study of blood T cells in healthy people across ages. The sequence derives from a man at least 80 years old in good health. The sequencing sample was made of blood.

Here the CDR3 DNA reads TGTGCCAGCAGTTATAACCCGGGAGGGGACTCCTACAATGAGCAGTTCTTC. It yields the protein CASSYNPGGDSYNEQFF. This chain links TRBV6-2 or TRBV6-3 with TRBJ2-1; 8 nucleotides match TRBD2. V lost 3 bases, J lost 0 bases, and 7 bases stayed unmatched. Germline V gene sequence: CDR1 MNHEY, CDR2 SVGEGT. This CDR3 comprises 17 residues.